Sequencing of this T cell receptor beta chain was carried out in a study of immune evolution from preneoplasia to lung adenocarcinoma. General study points: Highest clonality occurred in KRAS-mutant, not EGFR-mutant or double wild-type, nodules.

As regards this clone: Its antigen is undetermined.

Some clones are missing from TCRdb's copy, which holds only in-frame ones; the method was immunoSEQ multiplex PCR. This sample has approximately 10,000 clones, with 88% found just once. Trimming stripped 6 bases from V and 2 bases from J, with 14 bases between. The germline gives CDR1 KGHSH, CDR2 LQKENI. The CDR3 consists of 14 residues. V usage is TRBV18 and J usage is TRBJ2-7, with a weak D call TRBD1 (6 bases). Sequenced sample: FFPE invasive lung adenocarcinoma tissue. This clonotype originated in a person in their 70s with invasive lung adenocarcinoma. Some clones in this sample may be carry-over from other donors' samples. The chain's CDR3 is CASSPREGAYEQYF. DNA of the CDR3: TGTGCCAGCTCCCCTCGAGAGGGGGCCTACGAGCAGTACTTC.